The present T cell receptor beta chain was sequenced within a study of T cell responses to AZD1222 COVID-19 vaccine. Study-level findings and limits: Clonal diversity was possibly underestimated, and white British individuals and females predominated among donors. Among those given AZD1222, only six were seropositive at baseline. Spike-specific TCR breadth and depth grew following two AZD1222 doses. Reportedly, nearly half of unique spike TCRs recognized epitopes outside B.1.351/B.1.1.7 mutations.

Trimming removed 4 bases from V and 4 bases from J; junction bases left unmatched: 6. CDR3 length: 15 residues. Germline values: CDR1 SGHKS, CDR2 YYEKEE (reference sequence). Produced via immunoSEQ multiplex PCR; TCRdb's table is partial and in-frame only. The repertoire consists of roughly 120,000 clones, with roughly 90% occurring once and the leading ten covering more than 3.5%. As to this clone: Its antigen is not known.

The sequencing here drew on peripheral blood, taken on day 0 of AZD1222 vaccination. This sequence was found in an adult in good health. This sequence joins TRBV5-5 and TRBJ1-3; 9 positions agree with TRBD1. The CDR3, as DNA: TGTGCCAGCAGCCCACAGGGGGCGCCGGGAAACACCATATATTTT. This encodes CASSPQGAPGNTIYF.